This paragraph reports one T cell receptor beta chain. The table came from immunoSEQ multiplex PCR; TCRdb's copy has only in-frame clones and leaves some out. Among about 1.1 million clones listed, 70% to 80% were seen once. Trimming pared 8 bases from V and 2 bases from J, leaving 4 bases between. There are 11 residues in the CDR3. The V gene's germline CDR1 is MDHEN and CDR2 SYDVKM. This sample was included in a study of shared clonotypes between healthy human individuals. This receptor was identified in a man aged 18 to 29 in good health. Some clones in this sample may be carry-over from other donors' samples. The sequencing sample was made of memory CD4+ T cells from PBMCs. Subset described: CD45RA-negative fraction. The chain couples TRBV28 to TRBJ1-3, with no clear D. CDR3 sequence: CASGTGNTIYF. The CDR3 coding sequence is TGTGCCAGCGGTACTGGAAACACCATATATTTT.